Sequencing of this T cell receptor beta chain was carried out in a study of Ad26.COV2.S vaccination and SARS-CoV-2 variants. Looking at the study overall: Once or twice, 56 days apart, Ad26.COV2.S was delivered intramuscularly.

The treatment: some 19 received Ad26.COV2.S at low or high dose, single or two shots; 5 received placebo; per-sample allocation not given. Collection of the samples took place on day 63 after the first injection of vaccine or placebo. This person who donated was an adult of 18-55 years in Boston. This CDR3 contains 15 residues. V was shortened by 0 bases and J by 1 base, with 5 bases between the two germline ends. Germline CDR1 and CDR2: SGDLS and YYNGEE. The study, taken as a whole, reports: Recipients of vaccine and of placebo showed similar breadth of their non-spike TCR repertoires. Total T cell responses may have been underestimated by the TCR breadth and depth analyses.

Profiling relied on immunoSEQ multiplex PCR, and the TCRdb table lists in-frame clones only, not all of them. This sample has hundreds of thousands of clones, with about four fifths found just once. A single count supports this clone. Its antigen is not identified. Within the sample, other DNA sequences also encode this same CDR3. The V call is TRBV9, the J call TRBJ2-6, with D tentatively TRBD2 (5 bases). The specimen was peripheral blood, collected in a trial of Ad26.COV2.S vaccine versus placebo. The receptor was derived from a person between 18 and 60 years old who received the Ad26.COV2.S COVID-19 vaccine or a placebo. The CDR3 DNA follows: TGTGCCAGCAGCGTAGGAGGGTCTGGGGCCAACGTCCTGACTTTC. This gives the protein CASSVGGSGANVLTF.